This T cell receptor beta chain emerged from a study of T cells after posttransplantation cyclophosphamide. Study outcomes and limitations: Skin or GI-infiltrating T cells shared few TRB sequences with blood. Recipient CMV seropositivity and CMV reactivation strongly tracked TRB clonality. Donor-recipient repertoire similarity was low at 1-2 months, rising over year one.

The naive gate required viable CD3+CD4+ or CD3+CD8+ cells with CCR7+CD45RA+CD45RO-CD95-CD27+CD28+ phenotype. This clone was counted once. The antigen remains unidentified. Trimming removed 3 bases from V and 1 base from J, with 6 bases in between. This CDR3 is 13 amino acids long. The germline CDR1 and CDR2 sequences are KGHSH and LQKENI. This table comes from immunoSEQ multiplex PCR, and its TCRdb copy is limited to in-frame clones, with some not included. Of under 35,000 clones listed, 75% to 95% are singletons. V gene TRBV18 combines with J gene TRBJ1-1; no reliable D call. The sequence came from a woman aged 60-75 years in good health, CMV-negative, and a related stem cell transplant donor. Sequences were obtained from naive CD4+ T cells sorted from PBMCs. The CDR3 here is CASSPWQNTEAFF. CDR3 in DNA: TGTGCCAGCTCACCCTGGCAGAACACTGAAGCTTTCTTT.